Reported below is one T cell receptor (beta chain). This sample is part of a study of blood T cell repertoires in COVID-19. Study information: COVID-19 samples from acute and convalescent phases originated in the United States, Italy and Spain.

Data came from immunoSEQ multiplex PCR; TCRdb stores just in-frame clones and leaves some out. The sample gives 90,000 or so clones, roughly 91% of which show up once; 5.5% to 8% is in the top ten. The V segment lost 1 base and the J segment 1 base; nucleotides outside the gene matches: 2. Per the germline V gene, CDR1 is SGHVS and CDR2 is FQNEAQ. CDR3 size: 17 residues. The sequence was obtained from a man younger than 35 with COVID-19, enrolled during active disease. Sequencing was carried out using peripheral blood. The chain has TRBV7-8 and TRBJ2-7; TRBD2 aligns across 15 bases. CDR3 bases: TGTGCCAGCAGCTTAGGGGGACTAGCGGGAGGTTCCTACGAGCAGTACTTC. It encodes CASSLGGLAGGSYEQYF.